This T cell receptor beta chain was documented in a study of T cell changes during pregnancy in multiple sclerosis. The germline V gene encodes CDR1 SGHRS and CDR2 YFSETQ. The CDR3 sequence is 14 residues long. The germline V and J ends were trimmed by 7 bases and 7 bases, with 18 bases remaining between them. TCRdb's table, derived via immunoSEQ multiplex PCR, lists solely in-frame clones and lacks some. The sample has tens of thousands of clones; around 92% are singletons. This clonotype originated in a female donor in good health, enrolled as a control in a pregnancy study. The J gene is TRBJ2-1, the V gene TRBV5-1; possible D gene TRBD1, 5 bases. The specimen comprised peripheral blood, sampled in the second trimester of pregnancy. CDR3 sequence: CASRTQGVANEQFF. CDR3 nucleotide sequence: TGCGCCAGCCGTACCCAGGGTGTCGCGAATGAGCAGTTCTTC.